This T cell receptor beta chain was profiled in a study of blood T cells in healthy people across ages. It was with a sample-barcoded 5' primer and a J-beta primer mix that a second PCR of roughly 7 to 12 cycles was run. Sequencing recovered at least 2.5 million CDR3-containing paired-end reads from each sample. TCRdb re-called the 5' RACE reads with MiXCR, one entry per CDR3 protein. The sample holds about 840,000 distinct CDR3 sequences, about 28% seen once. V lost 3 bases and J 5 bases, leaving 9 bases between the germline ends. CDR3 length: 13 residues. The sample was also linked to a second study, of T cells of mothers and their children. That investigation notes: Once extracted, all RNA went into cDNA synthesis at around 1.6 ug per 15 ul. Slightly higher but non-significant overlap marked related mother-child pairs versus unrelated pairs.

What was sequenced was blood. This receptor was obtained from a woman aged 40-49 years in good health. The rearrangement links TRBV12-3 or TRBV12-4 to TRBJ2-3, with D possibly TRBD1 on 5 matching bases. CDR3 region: CASSFRGLDTQYF. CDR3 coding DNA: TGTGCCAGCAGTTTTAGGGGCCTAGATACGCAGTATTTT.